This note documents a single TCR beta chain sequence. Clones were read by immunoSEQ multiplex PCR, and TCRdb kept only the in-frame ones, dropping some. The table shows about 7,000 clones, with roughly three quarters occurring only once. Trimming pared 1 base from V and 0 bases from J, leaving 4 bases between. Germline CDR1 and CDR2: SGHAT and FQNNGV. The CDR3 consists of 13 residues. The data derive from a study of OX40 agonist ivuxolimab in advanced cancers. The V gene is TRBV11-2, the J gene TRBJ2-7; D is unclear. Sequenced here: CD4+ or CD8+ T cells sorted from blood, sampled in a trial of the OX40 agonist ivuxolimab. The receptor was isolated from an adult with an advanced solid tumor such as melanoma, head and neck, liver or kidney cancer. The CDR3: CASSLGNSYEQYF. CDR3 nucleotide sequence: TGTGCCAGCAGCTTAGGCAACTCCTACGAGCAGTACTTC.